This T cell receptor beta chain derives from a study of control samples from healthy donors and cancer patients (dated by TCRdb to the early 2020s). As encoded in the germline V gene, CDR1 is SGHDT while CDR2 is YYEEEE. At the junction V is shortened by 4 bases and J by 5 bases; bases outside the gene matches: 2. The CDR3, cysteine through phenylalanine, is 14 amino acids long. Left in the record is the CDR3 DNA by itself, 42 bases read in frame from the first base. Library construction relied on the immunoSEQ multiplex PCR assay. In its TCRdb copy, this immuneACCESS table keeps in-frame sequences only and misses some clones. Where compared with another copy, unresolved V genes explain less than half of these, and the others have no known cause. The sample table shows approximately 40,000 clones, and approximately 90% are seen once. Jointly, the top ten make up less than 4.5% of the sample. Regarding this clone: The specificity of this receptor is unknown. One base away there is no much larger clone; base qualities are not given.

In this chain, TRBV5-6 is recombined with TRBJ2-1; 11 nucleotides in the junction match TRBD2. Sequenced material: blood. The clonotype originates from a woman aged 45 to 65 in good health. The DNA sequence follows: TGTGCCAGCAGCGGGACTAGCGGCAACAATGAGCAGTTCTTC. This encodes CASSGTSGNNEQFF.